Given below is one T cell receptor (beta chain) in context. The CDR3 consists of 13 residues. Germline loops: CDR1 SGHVS, CDR2 FQNEAQ. Trimming removed 5 bases from V and 0 bases from J, with 7 bases in between. Authors' processing steps: It was from reference gene primer amplification that nucleated cell counts were estimated. Profiling relied on immunoSEQ multiplex PCR, and the TCRdb table lists in-frame clones only, not all of them. V, J and clone size were drawn from that table, and D and trimming were deduced from the DNA. The sample shows 130,000 to 150,000 clones, about 77% of them seen only once. This sample is part of a study of blood T cell repertoires in COVID-19. Study-level information: Samples of COVID-19 (acute and convalescent) were obtained from the United States, Italy and Spain. The analysed material was cDNA or gDNA that came from T cells, B-cell-depleted T cells, or PBMCs.

The chain carries TRBV7-8 and TRBJ1-1; D unclear. Material: peripheral blood. The sequence derives from a man in his sixties with acute or convalescent COVID-19. CDR3 DNA sequence: TGTGCCAGCAGCGTGCAGATGAACACTGAAGCTTTCTTT. Translating it yields CASSVQMNTEAFF.